The table lists the clone carrying this T cell receptor beta chain with a count of one. This specimen belongs to a study of blood T cell repertoires in COVID-19. The wider study: COVID-19 samples collected from the United States, Italy and Spain covered acute and convalescent phases. Sources were T cells, B-cell-depleted T cells, or PBMCs; the material itself was cDNA or gDNA.

Germline assignment: CDR1 MDHEN and CDR2 SYDVKM. Trimming shortened V by 8 bases and J by 10 bases, and 15 bases separated the two germline ends. CDR3 length: 13 amino acids. Authors' analysis steps: It was from reference gene primer amplification that nucleated cell counts were estimated. The data were produced by immunoSEQ multiplex PCR, yet TCRdb's version contains in-frame clones alone and is incomplete. V and J calls and clone size come straight from that table; D and trimming were deduced from the DNA. Among roughly 230,000 clones listed, approximately 84% were seen once. The specimen sequenced was peripheral blood. This TCR was sampled from a woman of 80 years or more with acute or convalescent COVID-19. The rearrangement joins TRBV28 to TRBJ1-6; perhaps TRBD1 as D (5 bases). CDR3 region: CASGTGRRSPLHF. CDR3 DNA sequence: TGTGCCAGCGGCACAGGTAGGCGGTCACCCCTCCACTTT.